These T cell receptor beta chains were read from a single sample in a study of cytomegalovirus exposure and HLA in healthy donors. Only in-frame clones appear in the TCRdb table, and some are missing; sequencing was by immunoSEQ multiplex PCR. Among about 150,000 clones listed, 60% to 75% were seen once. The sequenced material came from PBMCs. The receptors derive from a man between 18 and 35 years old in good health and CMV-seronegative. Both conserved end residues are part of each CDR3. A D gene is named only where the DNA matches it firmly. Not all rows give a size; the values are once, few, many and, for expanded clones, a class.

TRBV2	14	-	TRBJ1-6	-	CASSEGQYNSPLHF	TGTGCCAGCAGTGAGGGACAATATAATTCACCCCTCCACTTT
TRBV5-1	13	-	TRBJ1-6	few	CASSLRTDSPLHF	TGCGCCAGCAGCCTGCGGACAGATTCACCCCTCCACTTT
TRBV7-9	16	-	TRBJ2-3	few	CSSSLFSGGLTDTQYF	TGTTCCAGCAGCTTATTTTCGGGGGGCCTTACAGATACGCAGTATTTT
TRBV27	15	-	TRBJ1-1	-	CASSLLRELNTEAFF	TGTGCCAGCAGTTTATTAAGAGAACTGAACACTGAAGCTTTCTTT
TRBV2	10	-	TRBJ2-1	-	CASHRVWQFF	TGTGCCAGCCATCGAGTATGGCAGTTCTTC
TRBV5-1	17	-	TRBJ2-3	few	CASSLVWQSARGDTQYF	TGCGCCAGCAGCTTGGTATGGCAGTCAGCAAGGGGCGATACGCAGTATTTT
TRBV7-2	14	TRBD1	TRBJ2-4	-	CASSSGTEKNIQYF	TGTGCCAGCAGCTCCGGGACAGAGAAAAACATTCAGTACTTC
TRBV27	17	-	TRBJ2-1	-	CASSLPISGGISTQQFF	TGTGCCAGCAGTTTACCCATCTCTGGGGGGATATCCACCCAGCAGTTCTTC
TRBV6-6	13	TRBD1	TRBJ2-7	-	CASRGTGGYEQYF	TGTGCCAGCAGGGGGACAGGGGGCTACGAGCAGTACTTC
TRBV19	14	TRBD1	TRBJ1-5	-	CASSIVDRRKPQHF	TGTGCCAGTAGTATAGTGGACAGGCGAAAACCCCAGCATTTT
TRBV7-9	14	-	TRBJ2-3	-	CASSSQGSADTQYF	TGTGCCAGCAGCTCACAGGGAAGTGCAGATACGCAGTATTTT
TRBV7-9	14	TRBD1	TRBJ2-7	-	CASSYRDRAYEQYF	TGTGCCAGCAGCTACCGGGACAGGGCGTACGAGCAGTACTTC
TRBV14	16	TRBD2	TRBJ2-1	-	CASSLFRDYYSNEQFF	TGTGCCAGCAGCCTATTCCGGGACTACTACTCCAATGAGCAGTTCTTC
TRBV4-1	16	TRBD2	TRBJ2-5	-	CASSQTTSGGQETQYF	TGCGCCAGCAGCCAAACGACTAGCGGGGGCCAAGAGACCCAGTACTTC
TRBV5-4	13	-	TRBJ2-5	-	CASSFLLAGTQYF	TGTGCCAGCAGCTTCTTACTGGCGGGGACCCAGTACTTC
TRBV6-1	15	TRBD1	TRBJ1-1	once	CASRDFRQGHTEAFF	TGTGCCAGCAGGGACTTTCGACAGGGCCACACTGAAGCTTTCTTT
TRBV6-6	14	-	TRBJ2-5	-	CASSYGQGYETQYF	TGTGCCAGCAGTTATGGTCAGGGGTACGAGACCCAGTACTTC
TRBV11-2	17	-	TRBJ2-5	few	CASSPTLGRGLQETQYF	TGTGCCAGCAGCCCAACGTTAGGGCGGGGGCTCCAAGAGACCCAGTACTTC
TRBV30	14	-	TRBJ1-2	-	CAWSGPLEGVGYTF	TGTGCCTGGAGTGGACCCCTTGAGGGAGTTGGCTACACCTTC
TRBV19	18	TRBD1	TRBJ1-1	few	CASNGLAGQGVSSTEAFF	TGTGCCAGTAATGGGTTGGCGGGACAGGGGGTTAGTAGCACTGAAGCTTTCTTT
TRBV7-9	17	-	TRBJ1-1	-	CSSSLEWGEGMNTEAFF	TGTTCCAGCAGCTTAGAATGGGGGGAGGGAATGAACACTGAAGCTTTCTTT
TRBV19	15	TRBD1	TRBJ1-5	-	CASSMGWTGTQPQHF	TGTGCCAGTAGTATGGGTTGGACAGGGACGCAGCCCCAGCATTTT
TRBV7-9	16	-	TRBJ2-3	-	CASSLVGGGASDTQYF	TGTGCCAGCAGCTTAGTAGGTGGGGGGGCATCAGATACGCAGTATTTT
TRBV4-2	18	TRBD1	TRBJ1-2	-	CASSQNAGGQGIINGYTF	TGTGCCAGCAGCCAAAATGCCGGAGGACAGGGGATAATAAATGGCTACACCTTC
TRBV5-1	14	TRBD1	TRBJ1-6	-	CASSLGQGNSPLHF	TGCGCCAGCAGCTTGGGACAGGGAAATTCACCCCTCCACTTT
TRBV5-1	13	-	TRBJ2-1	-	CASSLGALDEQFF	TGCGCCAGCAGCTTGGGGGCTTTGGATGAGCAGTTCTTC
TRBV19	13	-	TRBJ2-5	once	CASSGRVQETQYF	TGTGCCAGTAGTGGCAGGGTCCAAGAGACCCAGTACTTC
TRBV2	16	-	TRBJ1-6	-	CASSAAEAAGNSPLHF	TGTGCCAGCAGTGCAGCTGAGGCGGCCGGGAATTCACCCCTCCACTTT
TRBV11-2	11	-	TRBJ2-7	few	CASSFKQGQYF	TGTGCCAGCAGCTTCAAACAGGGGCAGTACTTC
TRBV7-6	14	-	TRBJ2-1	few	CASSFGGSYNEQFF	TGTGCCAGCAGCTTCGGGGGCTCCTACAATGAGCAGTTCTTC
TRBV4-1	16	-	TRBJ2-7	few	CASSQDIPESEYEQYF	TGCGCCAGCAGCCAAGATATCCCCGAGTCTGAATACGAGCAGTACTTC
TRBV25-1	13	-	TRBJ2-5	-	CASSEGARQTQYF	TGTGCCAGCAGTGAAGGAGCTCGGCAGACCCAGTACTTC
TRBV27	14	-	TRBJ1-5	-	CASSFRTDNQPQHF	TGTGCCAGCAGTTTCCGGACAGACAATCAGCCCCAGCATTTT
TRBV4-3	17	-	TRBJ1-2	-	CASSQDPAQTERGGYTF	TGCGCCAGCAGCCAAGACCCTGCCCAGACAGAACGAGGTGGCTACACCTTC
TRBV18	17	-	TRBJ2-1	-	CASSPPSLRTDYNEQFF	TGTGCCAGCTCACCACCTTCGCTCCGGACAGACTACAATGAGCAGTTCTTC
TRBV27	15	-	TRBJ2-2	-	CASSFGGRTVGELFF	TGTGCCAGCAGTTTCGGGGGGCGGACGGTCGGGGAGCTGTTTTTT
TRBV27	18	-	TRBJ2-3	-	CASSLILRGRRDTDTQYF	TGTGCCAGCAGTTTGATTCTCAGGGGCCGCCGGGACACAGATACGCAGTATTTT
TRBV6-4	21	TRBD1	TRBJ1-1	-	CASSDSNSPGQGYRMNTEAFF	TGTGCCAGCAGTGACTCGAACTCACCGGGACAGGGCTACCGAATGAACACTGAAGCTTTCTTT
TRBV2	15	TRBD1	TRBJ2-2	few	CASSGDRVGSGELFF	TGTGCCAGCAGTGGAGACAGGGTAGGGAGCGGGGAGCTGTTTTTT
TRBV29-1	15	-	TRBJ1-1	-	CSVGPVRAWNTEAFF	TGCAGCGTTGGCCCAGTCAGAGCGTGGAACACTGAAGCTTTCTTT
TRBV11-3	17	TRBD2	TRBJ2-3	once	CASSLSGAGPSTDTQYF	TGTGCCAGCAGCTTATCTGGAGCGGGGCCTAGCACAGATACGCAGTATTTT
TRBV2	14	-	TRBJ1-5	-	CASTKAEGNQPQHF	TGTGCCAGCACCAAGGCGGAAGGCAATCAGCCCCAGCATTTT
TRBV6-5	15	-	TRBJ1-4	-	CASSLLGPGNEKLFF	TGTGCCAGCAGCCTCCTAGGCCCGGGTAATGAAAAACTGTTTTTT
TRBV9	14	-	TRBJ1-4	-	CASSEGLGNEKLFF	TGTGCCAGCAGCGAGGGGTTAGGGAATGAAAAACTGTTTTTT
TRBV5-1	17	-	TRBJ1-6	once	CASSLVAGESYNSPLHF	TGCGCCAGCAGCTTGGTGGCAGGGGAATCCTATAATTCACCCCTCCACTTT
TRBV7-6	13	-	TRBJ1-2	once	CASSSLGAWGYTF	TGTGCCAGCAGCTCGTTAGGGGCGTGGGGCTACACCTTC
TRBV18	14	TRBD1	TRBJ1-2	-	CASSQNRGDYGYTF	TGTGCCAGCTCACAAAACAGGGGCGACTATGGCTACACCTTC
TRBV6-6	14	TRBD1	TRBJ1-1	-	CASSHGDSNTEAFF	TGTGCCAGCAGCCACGGGGACAGTAACACTGAAGCTTTCTTT
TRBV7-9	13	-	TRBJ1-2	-	CASSLAGDYGYTF	TGTGCCAGCAGCCTAGCAGGAGACTATGGCTACACCTTC
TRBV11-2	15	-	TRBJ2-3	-	CASSLVPERADTQYF	TGTGCCAGCAGCTTAGTTCCGGAGCGAGCAGATACGCAGTATTTT
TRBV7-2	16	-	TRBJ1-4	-	CASSSETAYANEKLFF	TGTGCCAGCAGCTCGGAGACGGCGTATGCTAATGAAAAACTGTTTTTT
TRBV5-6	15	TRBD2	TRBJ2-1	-	CASSRGGSSYNEQFF	TGTGCCAGCAGCCGCGGGGGGAGCTCCTACAATGAGCAGTTCTTC
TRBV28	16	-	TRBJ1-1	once	CASSLPTRGGNTEAFF	TGTGCCAGCAGTTTACCTACCCGGGGGGGTAACACTGAAGCTTTCTTT
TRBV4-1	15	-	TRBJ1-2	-	CASSQETEYNYGYTF	TGCGCCAGCAGCCAAGAAACAGAGTATAACTATGGCTACACCTTC
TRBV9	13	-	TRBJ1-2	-	CASSAQDSYGYTF	TGTGCCAGCAGCGCGCAGGACTCCTATGGCTACACCTTC
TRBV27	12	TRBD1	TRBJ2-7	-	CASSLTGGEQYF	TGTGCCAGCAGCCTAACAGGGGGCGAGCAGTACTTC
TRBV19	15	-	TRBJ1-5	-	CASSIEGAFNQPQHF	TGTGCCAGTAGTATAGAGGGGGCATTCAATCAGCCCCAGCATTTT
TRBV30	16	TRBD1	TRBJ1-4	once	CAWSVLRGLPGEKLFF	TGTGCCTGGAGTGTACTCAGGGGGCTCCCCGGAGAAAAACTGTTTTTT
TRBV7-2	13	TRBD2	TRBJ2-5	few	CASSKGGTETQYF	TGTGCCAGCAGCAAGGGAGGGACCGAGACCCAGTACTTC
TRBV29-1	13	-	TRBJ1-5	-	CSVEVDSNQPQHF	TGCAGCGTTGAAGTAGACAGTAATCAGCCCCAGCATTTT